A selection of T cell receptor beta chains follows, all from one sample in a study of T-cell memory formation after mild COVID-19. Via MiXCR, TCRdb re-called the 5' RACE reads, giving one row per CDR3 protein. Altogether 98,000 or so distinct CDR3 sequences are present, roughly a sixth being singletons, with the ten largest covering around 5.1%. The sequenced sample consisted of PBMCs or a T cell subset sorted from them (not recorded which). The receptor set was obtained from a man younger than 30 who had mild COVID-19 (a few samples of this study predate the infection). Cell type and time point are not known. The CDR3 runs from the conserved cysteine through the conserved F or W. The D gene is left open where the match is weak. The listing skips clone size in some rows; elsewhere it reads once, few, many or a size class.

CASGQGLGYGYTF,TGTGCCAGCGGACAAGGACTTGGCTATGGCTACACCTTC,NA,TRBV7-9,few,TRBJ1-2
CASSPAGSGQETQYF,TGTGCCAGCAGCCCCGCCGGGAGCGGGCAAGAGACCCAGTACTTC,NA,TRBV7-9,NA,TRBJ2-5
CASSQTAGKGGPGYTF,TGTGCCAGCAGCCAGACGGCCGGGAAGGGAGGCCCTGGCTACACCTTC,NA,TRBV7-2,few,TRBJ1-2
CASSLAGVGSGIQYF,TGCGCCAGCAGCTTGGCCGGGGTAGGATCGGGCATTCAGTACTTC,NA,TRBV5-1,many,TRBJ2-4
CASSWDTSEARAFF,TGTGCCAGCAGCTGGGACACCTCCGAGGCTCGGGCTTTCTTT,NA,TRBV27,few,TRBJ1-1
CASIQPGGPRDTQYF,TGTGCCAGCATTCAGCCAGGGGGGCCTCGGGATACGCAGTATTTT,NA,TRBV2,NA,TRBJ2-3
CASSILTGISYNEQFF,TGTGCCAGCAGCATACTTACAGGGATCTCCTACAATGAGCAGTTCTTC,NA,TRBV7-9,NA,TRBJ2-1
CASSLSQGAQETQYF,TGTGCCAGCAGTTTGTCCCAGGGGGCCCAAGAGACCCAGTACTTC,TRBD1,TRBV12-3/TRBV12-4,few,TRBJ2-5
CASSSGQGLGELFF,TGCGCCAGCAGCTCCGGACAGGGGCTCGGGGAGCTGTTTTTT,TRBD1,TRBV5-1,few,TRBJ2-2
CASRAGTEKETQYF,TGTGCCAGCAGAGCCGGGACAGAAAAAGAGACCCAGTACTTC,TRBD1,TRBV12-3/TRBV12-4,few,TRBJ2-5
CASSASGGNGNEQFF,TGTGCCAGCAGCGCGTCGGGGGGAAATGGAAATGAGCAGTTCTTC,TRBD2,TRBV9,NA,TRBJ2-1
CASSPPGQAYGYTF,TGCGCCAGCAGCCCGCCCGGACAGGCCTATGGCTACACCTTC,TRBD1,TRBV5-1,few,TRBJ1-2
CASSQDYRGGSNQPQHF,TGCGCCAGCAGCCAAGACTATCGGGGAGGGAGCAATCAGCCCCAGCATTTT,NA,TRBV4-3,NA,TRBJ1-5
CASSNHGGTDTQYF,TGTGCCAGCAGCAACCATGGTGGCACAGATACGCAGTATTTT,NA,TRBV7-2,few,TRBJ2-3
CASSQLTIAGGSTDTQYF,TGCGCCAGCAGCCAACTCACAATAGCGGGGGGGAGCACAGATACGCAGTATTTT,TRBD2,TRBV4-1,few,TRBJ2-3
CASSPLYRGSVRTGELFF,TGTGCCAGCAGTCCACTCTACAGGGGGAGCGTTCGGACCGGGGAGCTGTTTTTT,TRBD1,TRBV27,few,TRBJ2-2
CASSQDGGALFF,TGCGCCAGCAGCCAAGATGGGGGGGCACTGTTTTTT,NA,TRBV4-3,few,TRBJ1-4
CATTRGLAEQFF,TGTGCCACCACGAGGGGGCTCGCTGAGCAGTTCTTC,TRBD1,TRBV12-3/TRBV12-4,many,TRBJ2-1
CASSQLVIGTGNQPQHF,TGCGCCAGCAGCCAACTAGTCATCGGGACAGGGAATCAGCCCCAGCATTTT,TRBD1,TRBV4-1,NA,TRBJ1-5
CASSYPGTGGSLVIQYF,TGTGCCAGCAGTTACCCCGGGACAGGGGGCAGTTTAGTCATTCAGTACTTC,TRBD1,TRBV6-6,few,TRBJ2-4
CASSTEVNQPQHF,TGTGCCAGCAGCACCGAGGTCAATCAGCCCCAGCATTTT,NA,TRBV28,NA,TRBJ1-5
CASSQGGFGRWGVAGGSDTQYF,TGCGCCAGCAGCCAAGGAGGTTTTGGCAGATGGGGAGTAGCGGGGGGCTCAGATACGCAGTATTTT,TRBD2,TRBV4-1,NA,TRBJ2-3
CASSRRGETQYF,TGTGCCAGCAGCCGCAGGGGTGAGACCCAGTACTTC,NA,TRBV7-2,few,TRBJ2-5
CAISESGNGRSYEQYF,TGTGCCATCAGTGAGTCTGGCAATGGCAGGTCCTACGAGCAGTACTTC,NA,TRBV10-3,few,TRBJ2-7
CASSQDPEHETQYF,TGTGCCAGCAGCCAAGATCCCGAGCACGAGACCCAGTACTTC,NA,TRBV4-2,NA,TRBJ2-5
CASSLGTVQPQHF,TGTGCCAGCAGCTTAGGGACAGTTCAGCCCCAGCATTTT,NA,TRBV7-2,NA,TRBJ1-5
CASSSGVVGEQYF,TGTGCCAGCAGCTCAGGGGTGGTAGGGGAGCAGTACTTC,NA,TRBV7-2,once,TRBJ2-7
CASSPFGLNTEAFF,TGTGCCAGCAGCCCCTTCGGCTTGAACACTGAAGCTTTCTTT,NA,TRBV7-2,many,TRBJ1-1
CASSPLSDSPLHF,TGTGCCAGCAGTCCCCTGTCGGATTCACCCCTCCACTTT,NA,TRBV12-3/TRBV12-4,NA,TRBJ1-6
CASIAGPRGNTEAFF,TGTGCCAGCATTGCCGGGCCCCGGGGGAACACTGAAGCTTTCTTT,NA,TRBV6-5,NA,TRBJ1-1
CSVGDRGTTEAFF,TGCAGCGTGGGGGACAGGGGTACCACCGAAGCTTTCTTT,TRBD1,TRBV29-1,NA,TRBJ1-1
CASSPQPSGGIGELFF,TGTGCCAGCAGCCCCCAGCCTAGCGGGGGAATCGGGGAGCTGTTTTTT,TRBD2,TRBV7-9,many,TRBJ2-2
CASSSKPGTYEINEQYF,TGTGCCAGCAGCTCGAAACCGGGGACGTACGAAATCAACGAGCAGTACTTC,NA,TRBV7-6,few,TRBJ2-7
CATRDARQFSYNEQFF,TGTGCCACGAGGGATGCCCGCCAATTCTCCTACAATGAGCAGTTCTTC,NA,TRBV15,many,TRBJ2-1
CASSPQTGEGYTF,TGTGCCAGCAGTCCCCAAACAGGGGAAGGCTACACCTTC,TRBD1,TRBV2,NA,TRBJ1-2
CASSFGTAYSGYTF,TGCGCCAGCAGCTTTGGGACAGCATATTCTGGCTACACCTTC,TRBD1,TRBV5-1,NA,TRBJ1-2